Described below is a single T cell receptor (beta chain) sequence and its context. Clones were read by immunoSEQ multiplex PCR, and TCRdb kept only the in-frame ones, dropping some. Altogether about 130,000 clones are present, about 91% being singletons, with the ten largest covering 1.5% to 2%. This CDR3 comprises 15 residues. Germline lookup yields CDR1 SGHNT and CDR2 YYREEE (reference sequence). The V gene end was trimmed by 3 bases and the J gene end by 5 bases; junction bases not matched to a gene: 9. The source of the sample is a study of T cell responses to AZD1222 COVID-19 vaccine. The V gene is TRBV5-4, the J gene TRBJ2-5; TRBD1 matches at 8 bases. This sample comprised peripheral blood, obtained on day 0 of AZD1222 vaccination. The sequence was obtained from an adult in good health. CDR3 nucleotides: TGTGCCAGCAGCTCCCGGACAGGGAGGTGGGAGACCCAGTACTTC. It yields the protein CASSSRTGRWETQYF.